Listed below are T cell receptor beta chains from one sample, sequenced in a study of shared clonotypes between healthy human individuals. Profiled with immunoSEQ multiplex PCR; TCRdb holds only in-frame clones, not every one. The data contain about 2.3 million clones, just under 95% of them singletons. The sequenced sample was naive CD4+ T cells from PBMCs. Receptors originate from a man aged 18-30 years in good health. Some clones in this sample may be carry-over from other donors' samples. Both conserved end residues are trimmed from each CDR3. Each record gives: V gene, J gene, CDR3 protein.

>TRBV4-3|TRBJ2-1
ASSQESGLSYNEQF
>TRBV7-2|TRBJ1-4
ASSLVWAGGGEKLF
>TRBV5-5|TRBJ2-6
ASSLVGSGANVLT
>TRBV12-5|TRBJ2-1
ASGLVGWEGEQF
>TRBV5-4|TRBJ2-3
ASRLTSTDTQY
>TRBV29-1|TRBJ2-3
SVDGRGTDTQY
>TRBV5-1|TRBJ2-7
ASSLAAGSSYEQY
>TRBV5-1|TRBJ2-5
ASSPGPDVQETQY
>TRBV6-4|TRBJ2-3
ASSESGGQRWQY
>TRBV10-2|TRBJ1-2
ASTQDQRYGYT
>TRBV28|TRBJ1-5
ASNPADVQGGDNQPQH
>TRBV28|TRBJ2-4
ASSLGGGVPNIQY
>TRBV7-3|TRBJ2-1
ASSQDRGSYNEQF
>TRBV2|TRBJ1-1
ASSPRLARTEAF
>TRBV19|TRBJ2-2
ASSIGSSGTNTGELF
>TRBV6-1|TRBJ2-7
ATGTNEQY
>TRBV29-1|TRBJ2-5
SVVGQETQY
>TRBV6-1|TRBJ1-1
ASRVLNTEAF
>TRBV28|TRBJ1-2
ASSRPGQVFDGYGYT
>TRBV6-1|TRBJ1-2
ASSGPWGPPQGYT
>TRBV4-3|TRBJ2-2
ASSQENTGELF
>TRBV28|TRBJ1-2
ASSFLSRGYT
>TRBV28|TRBJ1-3
ASSLYRGTSSGNTIY
>TRBV7-9|TRBJ2-7
ASSLTGDSSYEQY
>TRBV12-5|TRBJ1-5
ASGLPIDQPQH
>TRBV5-1|TRBJ2-5
ASSPVGGQETQY
>TRBV6-1|TRBJ1-3
ASSPRQGSGNTIY
>TRBV5-4|TRBJ2-7
ASSPGTGFYEQY
>TRBV5-1|TRBJ2-2
ASRGQVSNTGELF
>TRBV27|TRBJ1-2
ASSPRPRVGYGYT
>TRBV7-2|TRBJ2-7
ASSVPGLAVEQY